This TCR beta chain comes out of a study of T cells expressing NK-cell markers. About the research overall: According to the study, TCR beta repertoires originated from sorted CD3+CD56+NKG2C+, CD3+CD56+NKG2C- and CD3+CD56-NKG2C+ T cells.

Libraries used 5'RACE template switching adding universal primer site and UMIs. TCRdb reprocessed the 5' RACE reads and reports one entry per CDR3 protein, with no DNA. Found here are approximately 150,000 distinct CDR3 sequences; the top ten clones hold 18%. The CDR3 is 12 amino acids. Germline CDR1 is MNHNY and CDR2 is SVGAGI (reference sequence). As regards this clonotype: The antigen is undetermined.

Whole-study results and caveats: Whether expanded NKG2C-expressing T cell clones recognize HCMV is unknown. For about six donors, the dominant NKG2C+ clonotypes made up about 1.0-8% of their CD8+ T cells.

The chain combines TRBV6-6 with TRBJ1-1. This clonotype was sampled from a woman aged 18 to 75 in good health. Sequenced input: blood T cells: a sorted CD56 or NKG2C T cell subset, CD4+ or CD8+ T cells, or bulk PBMC T cells (not recorded which). The CDR3 reads CASSLLKSEAFF.